The source of this T cell receptor beta chain is a study of T cell responses to AZD1222 COVID-19 vaccine. The protocol was immunoSEQ multiplex PCR, while the TCRdb copy is restricted to in-frame clones and leaves out a portion. Among about 140,000 clones listed, about 90% were seen once. Trimming cost V 6 bases and J 5 bases; bases outside gene matches: 5. CDR3 size: 14 residues. Germline lookup yields CDR1 SGHNT and CDR2 YYREEE (reference sequence). This rearrangement joins TRBV5-4 to TRBJ1-6; TRBD1 aligns across 7 bases. The sample in question was peripheral blood, obtained 28 days after the second dose of the MenACWY control vaccine. The clonotype comes from an adult who received the MenACWY meningococcal vaccine as a control. The CDR3 is CASKTGTDNSPLHF. In DNA, the CDR3 is TGTGCCAGCAAAACCGGGACAGATAATTCACCCCTCCACTTT. The variable domain in full, completed from reference TRBV5-4 and TRBJ1-6, reads ETGVTQSPTHLIKTRGQQVTLRCSSQSGHNTVSWYQQALGQGPQFIFQYYREEENGRGNFPPRFSGLQFPNYSSELNVNALELDDSALYLCASKTGTDNSPLHFGNGTRLTVT.